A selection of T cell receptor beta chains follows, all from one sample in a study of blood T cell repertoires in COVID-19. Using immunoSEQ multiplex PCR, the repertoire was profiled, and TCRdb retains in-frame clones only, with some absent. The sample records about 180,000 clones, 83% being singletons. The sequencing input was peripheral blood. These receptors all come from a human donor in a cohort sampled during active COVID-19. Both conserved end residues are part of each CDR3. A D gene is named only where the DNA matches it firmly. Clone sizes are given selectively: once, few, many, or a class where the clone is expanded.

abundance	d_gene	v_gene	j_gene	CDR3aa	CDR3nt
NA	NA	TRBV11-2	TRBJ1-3	CASSLAGGGLPSGNTIYF	TGTGCCAGCAGCTTAGCGGGGGGCGGACTTCCCTCTGGAAACACCATATATTTT
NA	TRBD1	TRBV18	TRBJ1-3	CASSPRVMGQGPGNTIYF	TGTGCCAGCTCACCAAGGGTGATGGGACAGGGGCCCGGAAACACCATATATTTT
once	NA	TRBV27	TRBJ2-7	CASSFGQDYEQYF	TGTGCCAGCAGTTTTGGCCAGGACTACGAGCAGTACTTC
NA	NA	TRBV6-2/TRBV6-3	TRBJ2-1	CASSPFNEQFF	TGTGCCAGCAGTCCCTTTAATGAGCAGTTCTTC
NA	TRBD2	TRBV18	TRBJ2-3	CASSRGEGDTQYF	TGTGCCAGCTCCCGGGGGGAAGGAGATACGCAGTATTTT
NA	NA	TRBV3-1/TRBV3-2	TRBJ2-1	CASSQSVMIYNEQFF	TGTGCCAGCAGCCAGAGCGTGATGATCTACAATGAGCAGTTCTTC
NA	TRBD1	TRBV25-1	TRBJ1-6	CASRSGTDNSPLHF	TGTGCCAGCAGATCCGGGACAGATAATTCACCCCTCCACTTT
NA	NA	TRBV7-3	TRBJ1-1	CASSLGHQNTEAFF	TGTGCCAGCAGCCTAGGACACCAGAACACTGAAGCTTTCTTT
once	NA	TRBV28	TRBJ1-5	CASSFLVLGHSNQPQHF	TGTGCCAGCAGTTTCCTCGTTTTGGGACATAGCAATCAGCCCCAGCATTTT
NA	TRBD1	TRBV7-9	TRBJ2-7	CASSPGQGASYEQYF	TGTGCCAGCAGCCCGGGACAGGGGGCTTCCTACGAGCAGTACTTC
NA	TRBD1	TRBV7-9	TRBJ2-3	CASSLQGAGDTQYF	TGTGCCAGCAGCCTACAGGGGGCGGGAGATACGCAGTATTTT
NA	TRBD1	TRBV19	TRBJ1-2	CASSSSRTGGYGYTF	TGTGCCAGTAGTAGCTCCCGGACAGGGGGGTATGGCTACACCTTC
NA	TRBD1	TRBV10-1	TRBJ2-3	CASSPGQPSTDTQYF	TGCGCCAGCAGTCCGGGACAGCCTAGCACAGATACGCAGTATTTT
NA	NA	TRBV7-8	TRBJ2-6	CASSQPRGTDSRIVLTF	TGTGCCAGCAGCCAGCCCCGAGGAACCGACTCACGGATCGTCCTGACTTTC
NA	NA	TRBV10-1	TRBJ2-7	CASSEGPGTSYEQYF	TGCGCCAGCAGTGAGGGCCCCGGGACAAGCTACGAGCAGTACTTC
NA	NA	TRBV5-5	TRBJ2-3	CASSHWTDTQYF	TGTGCCAGCAGCCACTGGACAGATACGCAGTATTTT
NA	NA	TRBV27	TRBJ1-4	CASGTIGEKLFF	TGTGCCAGCGGGACAATTGGTGAAAAACTGTTTTTT
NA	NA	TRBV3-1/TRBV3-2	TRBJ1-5	CASRLGLSNQPQHF	TGTGCCAGCAGACTAGGCCTTAGCAATCAGCCCCAGCATTTT
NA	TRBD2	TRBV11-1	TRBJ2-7	CASSQGEGGEQYF	TGTGCCAGCAGCCAAGGGGAGGGTGGCGAGCAGTACTTC
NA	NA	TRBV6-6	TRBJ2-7	CASRMDSPPYEQYF	TGTGCCAGCAGAATGGACAGTCCCCCTTACGAGCAGTACTTC